These T cell receptor beta chains were read from a single sample in a study of cytomegalovirus exposure and HLA in healthy donors. Using immunoSEQ multiplex PCR, the repertoire was profiled, and TCRdb retains in-frame clones only, with some absent. The profile shows over 150,000 clones, 70% to 80% of them singletons. The sample consisted of PBMCs. The receptors stem from a male donor in good health and CMV-seronegative. CDR3s include the opening cysteine and the closing phenylalanine or tryptophan. The D gene is left open where the match is weak. A row's size may be missing; if present it is once, few, many or a size class.

TRBV7-9,-,TRBJ1-2,TRBD1,CASGTNRGRGYTF,TGTGCCAGTGGTACTAACAGGGGGCGAGGCTACACCTTC
TRBV9,-,TRBJ2-1,-,CASSEGGSYNEQFF,TGTGCCAGCAGCGAGGGAGGCTCCTACAATGAGCAGTTCTTC
TRBV14,-,TRBJ1-2,-,CASRRAGESVYGYTF,TGTGCCAGCAGGCGCGCGGGCGAAAGTGTCTATGGCTACACCTTC
TRBV28,-,TRBJ2-3,TRBD2,CASGTSGSSDTQYF,TGTGCCAGTGGGACTAGCGGGAGTTCAGATACGCAGTATTTT
TRBV2,-,TRBJ2-5,TRBD1,CASSDPDREETQYF,TGTGCCAGCAGTGACCCGGACAGGGAAGAGACCCAGTACTTC
TRBV30,-,TRBJ1-5,-,CAWSLTPGRDQPQHF,TGTGCCTGGAGTCTCACCCCCGGCCGGGATCAGCCCCAGCATTTT
TRBV30,-,TRBJ2-5,TRBD2,CASSGMTTETQYF,TGTGCCTCTAGCGGTATGACTACAGAGACCCAGTACTTC
TRBV28,-,TRBJ1-2,TRBD1,CASSLETGLYGYTF,TGTGCCAGCAGTTTGGAGACAGGGTTATATGGCTACACCTTC
TRBV5-6,once,TRBJ2-1,-,CASSRGEARGNEQFF,TGTGCCAGCAGCCGCGGGGAGGCTCGGGGCAATGAGCAGTTCTTC
TRBV13,-,TRBJ2-1,TRBD2,CASSSPASGVPSSYNGQFF,TGTGCCAGCAGCTCCCCGGCTAGCGGGGTACCCAGCTCCTACAATGGGCAGTTCTTC
TRBV6-1,-,TRBJ2-5,TRBD1,CASSDRQGGETQYF,TGTGCCAGCAGTGATAGACAGGGCGGGGAGACCCAGTACTTC
TRBV7-6,-,TRBJ2-1,TRBD2,CASSPRLAGEQFF,TGTGCCAGCAGCCCCCGACTAGCGGGTGAGCAGTTCTTC
TRBV6-5,-,TRBJ1-1,-,CASSYSGDTWTEAFF,TGTGCCAGCAGTTACTCAGGGGACACCTGGACTGAAGCTTTCTTT
TRBV6-5,few,TRBJ1-5,TRBD1,CASSYSQGANQPQHF,TGTGCCAGCAGTTACTCACAGGGGGCGAATCAGCCCCAGCATTTT
TRBV30,-,TRBJ2-4,TRBD1,CAWSGVRGRSDIQYF,TGTGCCTGGAGTGGAGTGAGGGGGCGATCGGACATTCAGTACTTC
TRBV13,few,TRBJ2-3,-,CASSPLGADTQYF,TGTGCCAGCAGCCCTTTAGGGGCAGATACGCAGTATTTT
TRBV29-1,once,TRBJ2-7,-,CSVANYEQYF,TGCAGCGTTGCTAACTACGAGCAGTACTTC
TRBV6-5,-,TRBJ1-6,-,CASSYSRGGVRPLHF,TGTGCCAGCAGTTACTCGAGGGGGGGGGTACGGCCCCTCCACTTT
TRBV6-1,-,TRBJ2-3,TRBD2,CASSLAGNTDTQYF,TGTGCCAGCAGCCTAGCGGGGAACACAGATACGCAGTATTTT
TRBV2,-,TRBJ1-5,TRBD1,CASMFQRGPGANQPQHF,TGTGCCAGCATGTTTCAAAGGGGGCCGGGAGCAAATCAGCCCCAGCATTTT
TRBV27,-,TRBJ2-7,-,CASSFLREAPFYEQYF,TGTGCCAGCAGTTTTCTCCGGGAAGCTCCTTTCTACGAGCAGTACTTC
TRBV11-2,-,TRBJ1-5,-,CASSFELNPVNQPQHF,TGTGCCAGCAGCTTTGAATTGAACCCAGTTAATCAGCCCCAGCATTTT
TRBV4-1,-,TRBJ1-1,-,CASSQVGMNTEAFF,TGCGCCAGCAGCCAAGTGGGCATGAACACTGAAGCTTTCTTT
TRBV6-5,-,TRBJ1-2,TRBD1,CASSTDRGRYGYTF,TGTGCCAGCAGCACGGACAGGGGACGTTATGGCTACACCTTC
TRBV9,-,TRBJ2-1,TRBD2,CASSVVSGDYNEQFF,TGTGCCAGCAGCGTAGTCAGCGGGGACTACAATGAGCAGTTCTTC
TRBV7-8,few,TRBJ2-6,-,CASSLSPSSGANVLTF,TGTGCCAGCAGCTTAAGTCCCAGCTCTGGGGCCAACGTCCTGACTTTC
TRBV30,-,TRBJ1-1,TRBD1,CAWSYRGGHAFF,TGTGCCTGGAGTTACAGGGGTGGTCATGCTTTCTTT
TRBV30,few,TRBJ1-4,-,CAWSARLHRREKLFF,TGTGCCTGGAGTGCGAGACTCCACCGACGGGAAAAACTGTTTTTT